The clone carrying this T cell receptor beta chain was seen only once. These data belong to a study of blood T cell repertoires in COVID-19. Study-level information: Acute and convalescent COVID-19 specimens originated in the United States, Italy and Spain. The analysed material was cDNA or gDNA that came from T cells, B-cell-depleted T cells, or PBMCs.

Sequenced by immunoSEQ multiplex PCR; TCRdb stores in-frame clones only, minus some. The sample includes about 340,000 clones, 70% to 90% of them seen just once. Sequenced material: PBMCs or T cells enriched from blood (not recorded which). The sequence was obtained from a woman in her thirties or forties with acute COVID-19.

The CDR3 protein is CASSSRATNEKLFF. CDR3 coding DNA: TGTGCCAGCAGTTCCAGGGCAACTAATGAAAAACTGTTTTTT. J is TRBJ1-4 and V is TRBV6-5; D may be TRBD1 (5 bases). The CDR3 runs 14 residues. Trimming pared 4 bases from V and 0 bases from J, leaving 6 bases between. Germline CDR1 is MNHEY and CDR2 is SVGAGI.